This T cell receptor beta chain was found in a study of blood T cell repertoires in COVID-19. Original data processing: Reference gene primers were amplified, and this amplification served to estimate nucleated cell counts. The repertoire was sequenced with immunoSEQ multiplex PCR; TCRdb's copy has only in-frame clones and lacks some. The DNA was the basis for D and trimming; V, J and clone size are from that table. There are some 74,000 clones in the sample; around 88% occur only once, and less than 9% lies in the top ten. Trimming cost V 2 bases and J 7 bases, with 15 bases left between them. The germline V gene has CDR1 GTSNPN and CDR2 SVGIG (reference sequence). The CDR3 runs to 15 residues.

The source is a woman of 80 years or more with acute or convalescent COVID-19. This chain links TRBV30 with TRBJ1-6, with D maybe TRBD1 (6 bases). Specimen: peripheral blood. CDR3 sequence (DNA): TGTGCCTGGAGTTACGGGGGGCGGGAAAATTCACCCCTCCACTTT. This codes for CAWSYGGRENSPLHF.